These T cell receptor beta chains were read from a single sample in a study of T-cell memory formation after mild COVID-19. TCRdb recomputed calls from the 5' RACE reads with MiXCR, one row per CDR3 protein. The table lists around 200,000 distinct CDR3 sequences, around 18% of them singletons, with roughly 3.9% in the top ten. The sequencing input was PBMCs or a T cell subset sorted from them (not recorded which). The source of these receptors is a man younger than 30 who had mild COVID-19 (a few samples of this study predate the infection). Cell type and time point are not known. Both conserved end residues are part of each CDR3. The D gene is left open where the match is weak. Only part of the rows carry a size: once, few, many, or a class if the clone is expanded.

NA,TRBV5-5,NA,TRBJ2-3,CASSLFARSLTDTQYF,TGTGCCAGCAGCTTGTTTGCCCGAAGTTTAACAGATACGCAGTATTTT
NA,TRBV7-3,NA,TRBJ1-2,CASSFGGRNGYTF,TGTGCCAGCAGCTTCGGGGGGCGTAATGGCTACACCTTC
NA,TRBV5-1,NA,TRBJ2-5,CASSFDNRGETQYF,TGCGCCAGCAGCTTCGATAACCGTGGGGAGACCCAGTACTTC
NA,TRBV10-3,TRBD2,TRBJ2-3,CAIKGTSFQNTQYF,TGTGCCATCAAGGGGACTAGCTTTCAAAATACGCAGTATTTT
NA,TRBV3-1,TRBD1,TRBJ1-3,CASSPGGMLRNTIYF,TGTGCCAGCAGCCCAGGGGGGATGCTCAGAAACACCATATATTTT
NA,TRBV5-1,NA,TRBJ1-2,CASSLDGKANYGYTF,TGCGCCAGCAGCCTGGACGGGAAAGCTAACTATGGCTACACCTTC
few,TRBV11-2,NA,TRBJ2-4,CASSRRGVDIQYF,TGTGCCAGCAGCCGCAGGGGTGTCGACATTCAGTACTTC
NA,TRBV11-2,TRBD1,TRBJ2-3,CASSLSGGSGTDTQYF,TGTGCCAGCAGCTTGTCAGGGGGCAGCGGCACAGATACGCAGTATTTT
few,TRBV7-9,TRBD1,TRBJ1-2,CASSRGQSPYGYTF,TGTGCCAGCAGCCGGGGACAGTCCCCTTATGGCTACACCTTC
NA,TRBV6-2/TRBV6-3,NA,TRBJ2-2,CASSYWRLARTAGELFF,TGTGCCAGCAGTTATTGGCGTTTGGCAAGAACCGCCGGGGAGCTGTTTTTT
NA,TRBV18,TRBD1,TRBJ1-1,CASSPRQGEREAFF,TGTGCCAGCTCACCGCGACAGGGGGAAAGAGAAGCTTTCTTT
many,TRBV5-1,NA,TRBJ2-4,CASSLMGPSAKNIQYF,TGCGCCAGCAGCTTGATGGGACCCTCAGCCAAAAACATTCAGTACTTC
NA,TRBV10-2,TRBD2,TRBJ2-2,CASRTSGGLSGELFF,TGCGCCAGCAGAACTAGCGGGGGACTCAGCGGGGAGCTGTTTTTT
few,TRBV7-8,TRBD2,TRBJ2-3,CASKLAGDTQYF,TGTGCCAGCAAACTAGCGGGAGATACGCAGTATTTT
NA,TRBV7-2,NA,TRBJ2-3,CASSLIRGATADTQYF,TGTGCCAGCAGCTTAATCCGGGGGGCCACCGCTGATACGCAGTATTTT
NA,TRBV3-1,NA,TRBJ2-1,CASSSSAGSYNEQFF,TGTGCCAGCAGTTCCAGTGCCGGCTCCTACAATGAGCAGTTCTTC
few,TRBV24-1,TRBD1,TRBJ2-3,CATSPEGADGTDTQYF,TGTGCCACCAGTCCAGAGGGGGCAGATGGTACAGATACGCAGTATTTT
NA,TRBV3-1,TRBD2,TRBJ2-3,CASSPGGVRADTQYF,TGTGCCAGCAGCCCTGGGGGGGTCCGAGCAGATACGCAGTATTTT
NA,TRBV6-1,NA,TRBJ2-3,CASSMLEGTSTDTQYF,TGTGCCAGCAGCATGCTCGAGGGGACAAGCACAGATACGCAGTATTTT
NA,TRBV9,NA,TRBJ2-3,CASKGGLNTDTQYF,TGTGCCAGCAAGGGGGGGCTTAACACAGATACGCAGTATTTT
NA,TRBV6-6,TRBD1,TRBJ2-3,CATGQGRWGSTDTQYF,TGTGCCACCGGACAGGGGAGGTGGGGTAGTACAGATACGCAGTATTTT
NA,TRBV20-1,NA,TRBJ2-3,CSAGTWNKADTQYF,TGCAGTGCCGGGACTTGGAATAAGGCCGATACGCAGTATTTT
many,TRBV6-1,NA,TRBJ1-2,CASSDRGNDYGYTF,TGTGCCAGCAGTGACAGGGGAAACGACTATGGCTACACCTTC
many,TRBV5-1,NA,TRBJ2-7,CASSLDGAYEQYF,TGCGCCAGCAGCTTGGACGGGGCCTACGAGCAGTACTTC
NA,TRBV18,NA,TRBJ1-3,CASSPDRSSGNTIYF,TGTGCCAGCTCACCCGACAGGAGCTCTGGAAACACCATATATTTT
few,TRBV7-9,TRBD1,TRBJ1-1,CASSFRDRRFTEAFF,TGTGCCAGCAGCTTCCGGGACAGAAGGTTCACTGAAGCTTTCTTT
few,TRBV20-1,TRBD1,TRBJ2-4,CSAIATGGGKNIQYF,TGCAGTGCTATTGCGACAGGGGGAGGCAAAAACATTCAGTACTTC
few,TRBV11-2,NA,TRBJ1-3,CASSFLSGHGNTIYF,TGTGCCAGCAGCTTTCTCTCGGGACACGGAAACACCATATATTTT
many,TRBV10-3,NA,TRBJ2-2,CAGRQDYTGELFF,TGTGCCGGACGACAGGATTACACCGGGGAGCTGTTTTTT
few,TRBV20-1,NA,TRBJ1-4,CSANRAGGEKLFF,TGCAGTGCAAACAGGGCTGGCGGTGAAAAACTGTTTTTT
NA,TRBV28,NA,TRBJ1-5,CASSSARVPQHF,TGTGCCAGCAGTTCAGCTCGGGTACCCCAGCATTTT
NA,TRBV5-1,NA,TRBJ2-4,CASSSYTDPNIQYF,TGCGCCAGCAGCTCCTACACTGATCCAAACATTCAGTACTTC
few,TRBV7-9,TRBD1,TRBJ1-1,CASSLGQVYTEAFF,TGTGCCAGCAGCTTGGGACAGGTGTACACTGAAGCTTTCTTT
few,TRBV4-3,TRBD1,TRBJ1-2,CASSQETGPGGYTF,TGCGCCAGCAGCCAAGAGACAGGGCCGGGAGGCTACACCTTC
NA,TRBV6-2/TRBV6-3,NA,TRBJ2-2,CASSGQYGELFF,TGTGCCAGCAGTGGACAGTACGGGGAGCTGTTTTTT
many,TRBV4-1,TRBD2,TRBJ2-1,CASSQVVAGGPYEQFF,TGCGCCAGCAGCCAAGTGGTGGCGGGGGGGCCCTATGAGCAGTTCTTC
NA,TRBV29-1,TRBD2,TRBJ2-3,CSAGTSGGSSDTQYF,TGCAGCGCAGGGACTAGCGGGGGTAGTTCAGATACGCAGTATTTT
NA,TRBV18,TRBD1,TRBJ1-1,CASSPLTGGTEAFF,TGTGCCAGCTCACCTTTGACAGGGGGAACTGAAGCTTTCTTT
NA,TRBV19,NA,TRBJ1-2,CASSIWGQNYGYTF,TGTGCCAGTAGTATTTGGGGGCAGAACTATGGCTACACCTTC
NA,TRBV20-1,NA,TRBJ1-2,CSARVDRNRPYGYTF,TGCAGTGCTAGAGTAGACAGGAACCGACCGTATGGCTACACCTTC
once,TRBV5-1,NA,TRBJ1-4,CASSPTGFHEKLFF,TGCGCCAGCAGCCCGACAGGATTTCATGAAAAACTGTTTTTT
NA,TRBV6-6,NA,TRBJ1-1,CASSYDLGGGDTEAFF,TGTGCCAGCAGTTACGATTTGGGGGGTGGGGACACTGAAGCTTTCTTT
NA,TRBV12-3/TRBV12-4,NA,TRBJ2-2,CASSPTGAVGELFF,TGTGCCAGCAGTCCGACCGGAGCGGTCGGGGAGCTGTTTTTT
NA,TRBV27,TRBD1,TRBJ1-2,CASSRDRNPWGGYTF,TGTGCCAGCAGCAGGGACAGGAACCCCTGGGGAGGCTACACCTTC
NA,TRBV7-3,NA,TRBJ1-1,CASRSVPRGAEAFF,TGTGCCAGCAGGTCCGTCCCTCGCGGCGCTGAAGCTTTCTTT